This entry describes one T cell receptor beta chain. Antigen: not known. Produced via immunoSEQ multiplex PCR; TCRdb's table is partial and in-frame only. The sample records 17,000 or so clones, around three quarters being singletons. This entry belongs to a study of OX40 agonist ivuxolimab in advanced cancers. There are 13 residues in the CDR3. The germline V gene encodes CDR1 GTSNPN and CDR2 SVGIG (reference sequence). Trimming removed 5 bases from V and 7 bases from J, with 14 bases in between. The study's findings and limits: Among patients with partial responses at 0.1-3.0 mg/kg, clonal expansion was among the lowest. In CD8+ T cells, expanded clones were on average more numerous than in CD4+.

The receptor was isolated from an adult with an advanced solid tumor such as melanoma, head and neck, liver or kidney cancer. The chain links TRBV30 to TRBJ1-4, with D possibly being TRBD1 (5 bases). Sequencing used CD4+ or CD8+ T cells sorted from blood, obtained in a trial of the OX40 agonist ivuxolimab. The CDR3 DNA follows: TGTGCCTGGTCCCGGGGGACGGGTGAAAAACTGTTTTTT. Its protein product is CAWSRGTGEKLFF.